The next 26 T cell receptor beta chains were all read from a single sample in a study. Cells sorted as Tregs were CD4+, CD25+ and CD127-/low. TCRdb independently ran MiXCR on the 5' RACE reads; one entry per CDR3 protein. The sample has about 55,000 distinct CDR3 sequences, roughly 20% seen once. The sequencing sample was made of tumor-infiltrating Tregs sorted from the breast tumor. These receptors were obtained from a female donor with breast cancer.

At least ten counts were recorded for this clonotype. The rearrangement links TRBV7-9 to TRBJ2-7, with D perhaps TRBD2 (6 bases). Trimming took 0 bases from V and 0 from J, leaving 9 bases between them. This CDR3 contains 15 residues. Germline values: CDR1 SEHNR, CDR2 FQNEAQ (reference sequence). CDR3 sequence (DNA): TGTGCCAGCAGCTTAGCCGGGAGCCTCTCCTACGAGCAGTACTTC. Protein: CASSLAGSLSYEQYF.

This clonotype was counted only a few times. The chain uses TRBV7-2 and TRBJ2-1, with 10 bases fitting TRBD2. This CDR3 has 15 amino acids. Trimming cost V 4 bases and J 6 bases; bases outside gene matches: 6. Germline CDR1 is SGHTA and CDR2 is FQGNSA. CDR3 bases: TGTGCCAGCAGCTCCCTAGCGGGAGTAACCAATGAGCAGTTCTTC. This gives the protein CASSSLAGVTNEQFF.

This clonotype was seen a handful of times. J is TRBJ2-2 and V is TRBV4-2; no clear D gene. V gave up 1 base and J gave up 6 bases, with 18 bases separating them. Germline assignment: CDR1 LGHNA and CDR2 YNFKEQ. CDR3 size: 17 residues. CDR3 bases: TGTGCCAGCAGCCAAGGGGATACGGGCGTGGGCTCCGGGGAGCTGTTTTTT. Protein: CASSQGDTGVGSGELFF.

CDR3 sequence reads: CAIRGSLRDEQYF. The CDR3 bases are TGTGCCATCAGGGGATCCCTGCGGGACGAGCAGTACTTC. V is TRBV10-3 and J is TRBJ2-7; D may be TRBD2 (5 bases). This CDR3 is 13 amino acids long. The germline V gene encodes CDR1 ENHRY and CDR2 SYGVKD. V was trimmed by 6 bases and J by 5 bases, leaving 14 bases between them.

The J gene is TRBJ1-4, the V gene TRBV12-3 or TRBV12-4, with 8 bases aligning to TRBD1. The trim removed 2 bases at V and 8 bases at J, leaving 4 bases unmatched. The CDR3 has 14 residues. The DNA of the CDR3 is TGTGCCAGCAGTTTACAGGGGGCAAAGGAAAAACTGTTTTTT. It specifies CASSLQGAKEKLFF.

By share, this clonotype counts as medium-sized (0.01 to 0.1%). The gene calls are TRBV5-1 and TRBJ1-5; D not certain. CDR1 and CDR2 from the germline V gene are SGHRS and YFSETQ. CDR3 length: 15 residues. V lost 1 base, J lost 0 bases, and 8 bases lay in between. CDR3 in DNA: TGCGCCAGCAGCTTGAACGGAGATAGCAATCAGCCCCAGCATTTT. Translation gives CASSLNGDSNQPQHF.

The chain links TRBV7-6 to TRBJ2-7; 8 bases align to TRBD2. V gave up 4 bases and J gave up 2 bases; unmatched junction bases: 13. This CDR3 region has 17 residues. Germline CDR1 reads SGHVS; CDR2 reads FNYEAQ. The CDR3 nucleotides are TGTGCCAGCAGCTCCTGGGGGGCGGGAGGTTCACCCTACGAGCAGTACTTC. It translates to CASSSWGAGGSPYEQYF.

The chain couples TRBV18 to TRBJ1-2, with 9 bases identical to TRBD1. The CDR3 sequence is 14 residues long. V dropped 6 bases and J dropped 3; count of bases not matched to a gene: 5. Looked up from germline, CDR1 is KGHSH and CDR2 is LQKENI. The CDR3 DNA is TGTGCCAGCTCCCAGGGACAGGGAGACTATGGCTACACCTTC. Translated, it gives CASSQGQGDYGYTF. Filled out from reference TRBV18 and TRBJ1-2, the complete variable domain reads NAGVMQNPRHLVRRRGQEARLRCSPMKGHSHVYWYRQLPEEGLKFMVYLQKENIIDESGMPKERFSAEFPKEGPSILRIQQVVRGDSAAYFCASSQGQGDYGYTFGSGTRLTVV.

This clonotype showed up many times. The chain combines TRBV6-1 with TRBJ1-5; possible D gene TRBD1, 5 bases. Germline loops: CDR1 MNHNS, CDR2 SASEGT. V was shortened by 2 bases and J by 6 bases, with 11 bases between the two germline ends. The CDR3 is made up of 14 amino acids. In DNA, the CDR3 is TGTGCCAGCAGTGAACAGGGCTCCGGTCAGCCCCAGCATTTT. It yields the protein CASSEQGSGQPQHF.

The chain links TRBV20-1 to TRBJ1-6; possible D gene TRBD1, 6 bases. V was pared by 6 bases and J by 2 bases, with 14 bases between. The germline gives CDR1 DFQATT, CDR2 SNEGSKA (reference sequence). The length of the CDR3 is 15 residues. CDR3 coding DNA: TGCAGTGCGCAAAGGGGGGAGGCCTATAATTCACCCCTCCACTTT. Its protein is CSAQRGEAYNSPLHF.

This clonotype was counted at least ten times. The genes are TRBV7-2 and TRBJ1-2; weak D call: TRBD1 (5 bases). Germline values: CDR1 SGHTA, CDR2 FQGNSA. The V gene lost 7 bases and the J gene lost 13 bases, with 10 bases spanning the gap. This CDR3 has 9 amino acids. CDR3 DNA: TGTGCCAGCACCTGGGGCGGCACCTTC. Protein: CASTWGGTF.

The V gene is TRBV20-1, the J gene TRBJ1-4, with a weak D call TRBD1 (5 bases). With 6 bases removed from V and 4 bases from J, the gap between germline ends came to 9 bases. The CDR3 extends over 12 amino acids. The germline V gene encodes CDR1 DFQATT and CDR2 SNEGSKA (reference sequence). CDR3 loop: CSARDHNEKLFF. DNA for the CDR3: TGCAGTGCGAGGGACCATAATGAAAAACTGTTTTTT.

The gene calls are TRBV20-1 and TRBJ2-1, with D perhaps TRBD2 (6 bases). Germline-derived CDR1 and CDR2 are DFQATT and SNEGSKA (reference sequence). The CDR3 loop spans 14 amino acids. The ends were cut back, 1 base at V and 4 bases at J, with 11 bases in the middle. CDR3 DNA: TGCAGTGCTAGAGGGGACTTACAATACAATGAGCAGTTCTTC. Translating gives CSARGDLQYNEQFF.

Worth noting for this clonotype: Compared with germline, one end of the junction differs, possibly owing to a read error. The CDR3 is CASGLDRVLETQYF. The DNA of the CDR3 is TGTGCCAGCGGCTTAGATCGCGTTTTAGAGACCCAGTACTTC. The V call is TRBV7-8, the J call TRBJ2-5; D call uncertain. Per germline, CDR1 SGHVS and CDR2 FQNEAQ. The CDR3 is made up of 14 amino acids.

This clonotype was detected many times. V and J are TRBV6-5 and TRBJ1-3; a possible D gene is TRBD1 (6 bases). Trimming left V 6 bases short and J 11 bases short, with 17 bases between. Per germline, CDR1 MNHEY and CDR2 SVGAGI. The length of the CDR3 is 13 residues. The CDR3: CASSNLQGSAIYF. CDR3 coding DNA: TGTGCCAGCAGCAACCTACAGGGTTCCGCCATATATTTT.

On this clonotype itself: Without the conserved terminal phenylalanine or tryptophan, this CDR3 likely stems from a read error. The CDR3 region has the DNA TGTGCCAGCAGCAAAAGCGACCCTAGCGGGGGGATCACAGATACGCAGTATTCT. Protein product: CASSKSDPSGGITDTQYS. The chain employs TRBV4-2 and TRBJ2-3, with 11 bases aligning to TRBD2. CDR1 is LGHNA and CDR2 is YNFKEQ in the germline V gene. J gave up 2 bases and V 5 bases, and 12 bases lay outside the gene matches. The CDR3 is made up of 18 amino acids.

The table lists this clonotype with a few counts. The CDR3, as DNA: TGTGCCAGCAGTGAAGCGCTTCTTGGGGAGCAGTTCTTC. Its translation is CASSEALLGEQFF. The V and J genes are TRBV6-1 and TRBJ2-1; D unclear. This CDR3 contains 13 residues. The V end was cut by 0 bases, the J end by 10 bases, with 10 bases between. The germline CDR1 and CDR2 sequences are MNHNS and SASEGT.

This clonotype was found many times. The rearrangement joins TRBV6-5 to TRBJ2-7, with 9 bases that match TRBD1. CDR3 length: 16 residues. Germline loops: CDR1 MNHEY, CDR2 SVGAGI. V was clipped by 6 bases and J by 4 bases; unmatched bases: 13. CDR3 region: CASSRRKGTGRYEQYF. CDR3 nucleotide sequence: TGTGCCAGCAGCCGTCGAAAGGGGACAGGGCGGTACGAGCAGTACTTC.

The chain carries TRBV5-1 and TRBJ2-5, with TRBD2 as a possible D gene (6 bases). This CDR3 region has 15 residues. V was shortened by 0 bases and J by 2 bases, with 11 bases between the two germline ends. The germline V gene has CDR1 SGHRS and CDR2 YFSETQ. CDR3 in DNA: TGCGCCAGCAGCTTGGGCGGAAGCGGGCAAGAGACCCAGTACTTC. It encodes CASSLGGSGQETQYF.

Comment on this clonotype: It is likely a read error, because the conserved phenylalanine at the end of the CDR3 is missing. This sequence joins TRBV3-1 and TRBJ2-5, with D possibly TRBD2 on 5 matching bases. The CDR3 extends over 13 amino acids. Trimming took off 2 bases at V and 1 base at J, with 5 bases between the two ends. Germline values: CDR1 LGHDT, CDR2 YNNKEL (reference sequence). CDR3 protein: CASSQLAQETQYL. The DNA of the CDR3 is TGTGCCAGCAGCCAACTAGCCCAAGAGACCCAGTACCTC.

This clonotype was picked up a small number of times. The chain couples TRBV19 to TRBJ2-5, with 11 bases lining up with TRBD1. The CDR3 is 15 residues long. With V trimmed by 6 bases and J by 1 base, 4 bases remained unmatched. The germline V gene encodes CDR1 LNHDA and CDR2 SQIVND (reference sequence). The CDR3: CASRTGTGGQETQYF. In nucleotides, the CDR3 is TGTGCCAGTAGGACCGGGACAGGGGGCCAAGAGACCCAGTACTTC. Looking up the rest from reference TRBV19 and TRBJ2-5 gives the full variable domain: DGGITQSPKYLFRKEGQNVTLSCEQNLNHDAMYWYRQDPGQGLRLIYYSQIVNDFQKGDIAEGYSVSREKKESFPLTVTSAQKNPTAFYLCASRTGTGGQETQYFGPGTRLLVL.

The V and J genes are TRBV21-1 and TRBJ1-2; the table calls TRBD1, which could not be checked here. TRBV21-1 is given as a pseudogene. The CDR3 consists of 11 residues. In DNA form, the CDR3 reads TGTGCCAGCAGCAAGGGGGGAGGCTACACCTTC. It encodes CASSKGGGYTF.

This clonotype occurred a few times. The J gene is TRBJ1-3, the V gene TRBV20-1; maybe TRBD1 (6 bases). This CDR3 has 14 residues. Germline V gives CDR1 DFQATT, CDR2 SNEGSKA (reference sequence). V lost 1 base and J lost 4, with 11 bases in between. The CDR3 DNA reads as TGCAGTGCTAGAGCGCAGGGGAGCGGAAACACCATATATTTT. Its translation: CSARAQGSGNTIYF.

As regards this clonotype: This clone may be a read error of a much larger clone one base away. Given the absence of the conserved phenylalanine or tryptophan at the CDR3 end, a read error is likely. The chain couples TRBV20-1 to TRBJ2-4; D tentatively fits TRBD1 or TRBD2 (5 bases each). The CDR3 runs to 11 residues. V was shortened by 3 bases and J by 11 bases, with 11 bases between the two germline ends. Germline CDR1 is DFQATT and CDR2 is SNEGSKA (reference sequence). CDR3 sequence (DNA): TGCAGTGCTAGTAAACGGGACCTTCAGTACGTC. Protein sequence: CSASKRDLQYV.

This clonotype was seen ten or more times. The chain has TRBV20-1 and TRBJ1-1; D unclear. Trimming cost V 2 bases and J 1 base, with 14 bases left between them. The length of the CDR3 is 15 residues. The germline V gene encodes CDR1 DFQATT and CDR2 SNEGSKA (reference sequence). CDR3 nucleotides: TGCAGTGCTAGACCGGCTGGACTGGAGAACACTGAAGCTTTCTTT. The encoded protein is CSARPAGLENTEAFF.

This clonotype was recorded a few times. The chain couples TRBV28 to TRBJ1-2; weak D call: TRBD1 (6 bases). Germline lookup yields CDR1 MDHEN and CDR2 SYDVKM. With 4 bases removed from V and 0 bases from J, the gap between germline ends came to 6 bases. The CDR3 has 13 residues. CDR3 residues: CASSWDTNYGYTF. DNA of the CDR3: TGTGCCAGCAGTTGGGACACTAACTATGGCTACACCTTC.